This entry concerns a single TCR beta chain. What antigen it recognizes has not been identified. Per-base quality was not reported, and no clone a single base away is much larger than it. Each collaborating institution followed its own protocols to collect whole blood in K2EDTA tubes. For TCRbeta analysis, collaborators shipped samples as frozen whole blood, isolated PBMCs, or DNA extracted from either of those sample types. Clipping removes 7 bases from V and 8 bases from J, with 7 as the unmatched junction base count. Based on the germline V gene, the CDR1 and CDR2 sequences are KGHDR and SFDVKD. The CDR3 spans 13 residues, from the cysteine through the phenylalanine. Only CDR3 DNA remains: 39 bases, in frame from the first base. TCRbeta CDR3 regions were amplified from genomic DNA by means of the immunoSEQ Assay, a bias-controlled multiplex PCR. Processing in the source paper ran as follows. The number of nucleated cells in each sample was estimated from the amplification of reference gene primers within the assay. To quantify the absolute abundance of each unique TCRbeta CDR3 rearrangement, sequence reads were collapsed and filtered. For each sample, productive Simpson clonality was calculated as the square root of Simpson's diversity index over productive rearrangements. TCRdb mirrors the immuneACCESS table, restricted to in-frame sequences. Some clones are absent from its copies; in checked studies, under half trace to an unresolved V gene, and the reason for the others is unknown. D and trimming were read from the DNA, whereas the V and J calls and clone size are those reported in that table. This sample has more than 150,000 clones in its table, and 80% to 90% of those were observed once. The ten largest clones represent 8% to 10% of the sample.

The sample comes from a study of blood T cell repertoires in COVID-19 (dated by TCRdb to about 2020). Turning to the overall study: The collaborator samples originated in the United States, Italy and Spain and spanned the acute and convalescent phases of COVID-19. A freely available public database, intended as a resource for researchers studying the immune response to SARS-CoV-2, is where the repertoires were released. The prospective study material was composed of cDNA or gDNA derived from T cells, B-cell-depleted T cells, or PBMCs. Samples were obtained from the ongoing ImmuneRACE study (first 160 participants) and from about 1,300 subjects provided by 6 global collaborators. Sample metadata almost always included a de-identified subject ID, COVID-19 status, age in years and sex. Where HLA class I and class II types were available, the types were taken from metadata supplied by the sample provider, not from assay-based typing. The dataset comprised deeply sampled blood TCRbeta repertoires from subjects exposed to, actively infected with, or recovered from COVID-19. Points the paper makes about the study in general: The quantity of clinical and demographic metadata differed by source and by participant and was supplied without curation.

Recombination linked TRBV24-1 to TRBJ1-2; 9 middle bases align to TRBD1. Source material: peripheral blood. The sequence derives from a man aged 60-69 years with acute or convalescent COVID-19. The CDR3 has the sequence CATSLGQGTGYTF. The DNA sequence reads TGTGCCACCAGCCTGGGACAGGGAACGGGCTACACCTTC.